This T cell receptor beta chain was identified in a study of control samples from healthy donors and cancer patients. The CDR3 consists of 16 residues. CDR1 SNHLY and CDR2 FYNNEI come from the germline V gene. V gave up 4 bases and J gave up 3 bases; unmatched junction bases: 8. This clone has only a few counts. Clones were sequenced by immunoSEQ multiplex PCR, and TCRdb holds only the in-frame ones, with some missing. Of under 100,000 clones in the sample, 88% are singletons; the top ten hold 14%. This sequence joins TRBV2 and TRBJ2-3; 9 bases are shared with TRBD2. The sample taken for sequencing was blood. The receptor comes from an older woman in good health. Here the CDR3 DNA reads TGTGCCAGCAGTGGGGGGCTAGCGGGACGGACAGATACGCAGTATTTT. Translating it yields CASSGGLAGRTDTQYF.